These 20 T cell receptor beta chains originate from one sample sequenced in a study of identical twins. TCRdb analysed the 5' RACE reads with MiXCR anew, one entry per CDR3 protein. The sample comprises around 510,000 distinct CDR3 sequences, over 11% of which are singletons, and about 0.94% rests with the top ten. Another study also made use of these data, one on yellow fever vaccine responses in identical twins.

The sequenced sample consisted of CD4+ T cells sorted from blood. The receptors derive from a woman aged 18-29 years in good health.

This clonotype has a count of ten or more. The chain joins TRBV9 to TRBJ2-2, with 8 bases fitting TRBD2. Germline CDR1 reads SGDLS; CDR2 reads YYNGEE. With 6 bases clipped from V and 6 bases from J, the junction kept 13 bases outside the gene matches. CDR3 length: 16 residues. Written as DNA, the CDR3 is TGTGCCAGCACCCTTTCTGGGACTAGTTTTTCCGGGGAGCTGTTTTTT. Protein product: CASTLSGTSFSGELFF.

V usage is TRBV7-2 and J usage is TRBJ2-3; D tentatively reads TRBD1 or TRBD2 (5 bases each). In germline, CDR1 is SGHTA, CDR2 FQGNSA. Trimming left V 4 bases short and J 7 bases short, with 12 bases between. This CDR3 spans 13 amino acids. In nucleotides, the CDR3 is TGTGCCAGCAGCTGGGACGGCATCAATACGCAGTATTTT. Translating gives CASSWDGINTQYF. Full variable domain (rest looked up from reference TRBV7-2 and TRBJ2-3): GAGVSQSPSNKVTEKGKDVELRCDPISGHTALYWYRQSLGQGLEFLIYFQGNSAPDKSGLPSDRFSAERTGGSVSTLTIQRTQQEDSAVYLCASSWDGINTQYFGPGTRLTVL.

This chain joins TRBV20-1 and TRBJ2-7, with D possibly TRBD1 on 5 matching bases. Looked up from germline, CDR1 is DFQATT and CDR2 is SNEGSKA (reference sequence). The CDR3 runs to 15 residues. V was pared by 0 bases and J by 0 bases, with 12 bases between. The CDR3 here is CSAREAGFISYEQYF. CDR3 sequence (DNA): TGCAGTGCTAGAGAGGCAGGGTTTATCTCCTACGAGCAGTACTTC.

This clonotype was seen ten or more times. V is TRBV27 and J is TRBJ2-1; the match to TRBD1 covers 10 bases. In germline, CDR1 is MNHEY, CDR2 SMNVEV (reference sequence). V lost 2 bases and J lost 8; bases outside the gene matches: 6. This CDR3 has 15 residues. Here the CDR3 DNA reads TGTGCCAGCAGTTTACCGGGACAGGGGTCCCATGAGCAGTTCTTC. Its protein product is CASSLPGQGSHEQFF.

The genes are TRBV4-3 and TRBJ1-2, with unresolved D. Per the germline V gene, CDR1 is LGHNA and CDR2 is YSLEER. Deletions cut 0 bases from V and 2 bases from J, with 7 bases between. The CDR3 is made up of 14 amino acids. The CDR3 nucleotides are TGCGCCAGCAGCCAAGAAGTGGACAACTATGGCTACACCTTC. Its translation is CASSQEVDNYGYTF.

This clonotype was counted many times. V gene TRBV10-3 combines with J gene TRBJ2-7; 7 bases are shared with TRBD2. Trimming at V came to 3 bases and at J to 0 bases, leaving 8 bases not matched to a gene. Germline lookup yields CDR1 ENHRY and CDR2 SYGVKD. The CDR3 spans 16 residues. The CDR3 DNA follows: TGTGCCATCAGTGACCCGGGGAGGGGAAGCTCCTACGAGCAGTACTTC. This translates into CAISDPGRGSSYEQYF.

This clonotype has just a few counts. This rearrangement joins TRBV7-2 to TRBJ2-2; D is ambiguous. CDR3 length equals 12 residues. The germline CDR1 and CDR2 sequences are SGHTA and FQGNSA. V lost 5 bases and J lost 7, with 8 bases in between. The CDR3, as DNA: TGTGCCAGCAGCCTCAGAAGCGGGGAGCTGTTTTTT. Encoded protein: CASSLRSGELFF. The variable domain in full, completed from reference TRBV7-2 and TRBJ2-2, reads GAGVSQSPSNKVTEKGKDVELRCDPISGHTALYWYRQSLGQGLEFLIYFQGNSAPDKSGLPSDRFSAERTGGSVSTLTIQRTQQEDSAVYLCASSLRSGELFFGEGSRLTVL.

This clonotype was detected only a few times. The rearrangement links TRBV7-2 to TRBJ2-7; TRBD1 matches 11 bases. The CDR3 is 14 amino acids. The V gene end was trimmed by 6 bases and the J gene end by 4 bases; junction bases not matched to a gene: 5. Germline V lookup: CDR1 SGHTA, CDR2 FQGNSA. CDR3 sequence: CASRAGTGGYEQYF. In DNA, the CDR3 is TGTGCCAGCAGGGCCGGGACAGGGGGATACGAGCAGTACTTC.

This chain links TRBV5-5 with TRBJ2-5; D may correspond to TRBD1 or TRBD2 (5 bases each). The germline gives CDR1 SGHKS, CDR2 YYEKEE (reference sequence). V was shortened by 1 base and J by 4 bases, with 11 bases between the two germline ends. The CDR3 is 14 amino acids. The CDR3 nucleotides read TGTGCCAGCAGCTTGAGCGGCAGGGTAGAGACCCAGTACTTC. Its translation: CASSLSGRVETQYF.

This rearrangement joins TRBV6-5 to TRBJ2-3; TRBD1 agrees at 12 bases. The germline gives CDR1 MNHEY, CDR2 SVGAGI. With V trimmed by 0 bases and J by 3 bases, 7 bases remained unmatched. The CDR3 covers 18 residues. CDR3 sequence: CASSYSLPGQGATDTQYF. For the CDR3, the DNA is TGTGCCAGCAGTTACTCTTTACCGGGACAGGGGGCAACAGATACGCAGTATTTT.

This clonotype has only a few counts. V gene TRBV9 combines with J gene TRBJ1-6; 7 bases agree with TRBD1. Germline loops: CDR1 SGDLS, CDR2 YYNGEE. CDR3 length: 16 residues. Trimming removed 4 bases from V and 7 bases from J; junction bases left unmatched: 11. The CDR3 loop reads CASSPRWGTANSPLHF. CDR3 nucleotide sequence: TGTGCCAGCAGCCCGCGCTGGGGGACAGCAAATTCACCCCTCCACTTT.

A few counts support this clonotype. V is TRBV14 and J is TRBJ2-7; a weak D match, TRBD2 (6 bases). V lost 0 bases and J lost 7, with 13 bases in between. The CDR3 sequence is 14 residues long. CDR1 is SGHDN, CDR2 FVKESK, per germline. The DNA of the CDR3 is TGTGCCAGCAGCCAAGATCCGGTGCGGGGAGAGCAGTACTTC. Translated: CASSQDPVRGEQYF. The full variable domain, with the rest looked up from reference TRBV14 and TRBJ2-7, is EAGVTQFPSHSVIEKGQTVTLRCDPISGHDNLYWYRRVMGKEIKFLLHFVKESKQDESGMPNNRFLAERTGGTYSTLKVQPAELEDSGVYFCASSQDPVRGEQYFGPGTRLTVT.

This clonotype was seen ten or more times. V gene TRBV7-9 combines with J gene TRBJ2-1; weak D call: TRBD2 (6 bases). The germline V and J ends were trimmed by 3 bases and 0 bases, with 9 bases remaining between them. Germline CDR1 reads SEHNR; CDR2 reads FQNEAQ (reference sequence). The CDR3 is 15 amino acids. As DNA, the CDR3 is TGTGCCAGCAGCTTTACCGGGAGCTCCTACAATGAGCAGTTCTTC. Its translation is CASSFTGSSYNEQFF.

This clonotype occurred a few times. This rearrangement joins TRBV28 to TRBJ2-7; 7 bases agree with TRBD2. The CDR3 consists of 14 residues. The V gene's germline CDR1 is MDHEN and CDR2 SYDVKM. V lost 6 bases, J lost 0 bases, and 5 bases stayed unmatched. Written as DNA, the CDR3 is TGTGCCAGCAGGGGGCGGGGGAACTCCTACGAGCAGTACTTC. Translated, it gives CASRGRGNSYEQYF.

The CDR3 sequence is CASSSESTYNEQFF. The CDR3 DNA sequence: TGTGCCAGCAGCTCGGAGAGTACCTACAATGAGCAGTTCTTC. The chain employs TRBV11-3 and TRBJ2-1; no clear D. The V and J ends lost 4 bases and 2 bases respectively, with 9 bases between them. The germline V gene has CDR1 SGHNT and CDR2 YENEEA. This CDR3 is built from 14 residues.

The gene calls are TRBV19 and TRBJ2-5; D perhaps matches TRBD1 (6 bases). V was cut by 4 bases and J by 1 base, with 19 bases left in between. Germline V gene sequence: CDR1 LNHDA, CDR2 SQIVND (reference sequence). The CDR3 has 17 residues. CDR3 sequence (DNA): TGTGCCAGTAGTAAGTCACAGGGCAAAGTAGGCCAAGAGACCCAGTACTTC. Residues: CASSKSQGKVGQETQYF.

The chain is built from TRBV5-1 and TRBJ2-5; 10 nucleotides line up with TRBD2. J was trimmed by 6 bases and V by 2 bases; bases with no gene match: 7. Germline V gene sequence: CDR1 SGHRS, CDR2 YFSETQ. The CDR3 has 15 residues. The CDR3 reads CASSFSGGPLQTQYF. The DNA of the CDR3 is TGCGCCAGCAGCTTTAGCGGGGGGCCCCTACAGACCCAGTACTTC.

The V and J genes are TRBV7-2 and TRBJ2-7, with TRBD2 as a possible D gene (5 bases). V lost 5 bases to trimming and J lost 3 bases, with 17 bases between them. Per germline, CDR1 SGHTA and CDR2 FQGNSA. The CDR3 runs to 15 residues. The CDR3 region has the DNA TGTGCCAGCAGCCCACTAATTAGGGAGAGCTACGAGCAGTACTTC. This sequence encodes CASSPLIRESYEQYF. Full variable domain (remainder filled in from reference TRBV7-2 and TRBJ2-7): GAGVSQSPSNKVTEKGKDVELRCDPISGHTALYWYRQSLGQGLEFLIYFQGNSAPDKSGLPSDRFSAERTGGSVSTLTIQRTQQEDSAVYLCASSPLIRESYEQYFGPGTRLTVT.

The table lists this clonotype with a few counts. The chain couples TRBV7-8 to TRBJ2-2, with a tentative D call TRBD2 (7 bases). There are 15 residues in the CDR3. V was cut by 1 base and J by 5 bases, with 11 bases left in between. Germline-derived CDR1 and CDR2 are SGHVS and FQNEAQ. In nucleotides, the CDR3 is TGTGCCAGCAGCTTAGGCGGGGGCAGAACCGGGGAGCTGTTTTTT. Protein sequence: CASSLGGGRTGELFF.

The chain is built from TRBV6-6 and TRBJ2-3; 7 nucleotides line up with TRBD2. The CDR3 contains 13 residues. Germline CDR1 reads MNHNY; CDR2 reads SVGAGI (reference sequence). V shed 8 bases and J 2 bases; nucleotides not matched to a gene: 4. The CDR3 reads CASGGGYTDTQYF. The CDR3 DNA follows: TGTGCCAGCGGGGGGGGATACACAGATACGCAGTATTTT.